This TCR beta chain was retrieved from a study of T cell repertoires in cytomegalovirus infection. CDR3 size: 16 residues. Germline trimming cut 5 bases from V and 0 bases from J; bases unmatched to any gene: 10. Germline V gives CDR1 SGHTA, CDR2 FQGTGA. A single record per CDR3 protein comes from TCRdb applying MiXCR to the reads. The data contain fewer than 1,000,000 distinct CDR3 sequences, roughly 31% of them singletons. As to this clonotype: Its antigen remains unidentified.

The source is a human donor in good health (CMV status not recorded). Some clones in this sample may be carry-over from other donors' samples. The sequencing here drew on cultured CD8+ T cells from PBMCs, taken from culture after CMV antigen stimulation. V gene TRBV7-3 combines with J gene TRBJ2-7, with 7 bases that match TRBD2. The DNA for the CDR3 is TGTGCCAGCAGCCCAAGATTGCGGGGGAGCTCCTACGAGCAGTACGTC. Translating gives CASSPRLRGSSYEQYV.